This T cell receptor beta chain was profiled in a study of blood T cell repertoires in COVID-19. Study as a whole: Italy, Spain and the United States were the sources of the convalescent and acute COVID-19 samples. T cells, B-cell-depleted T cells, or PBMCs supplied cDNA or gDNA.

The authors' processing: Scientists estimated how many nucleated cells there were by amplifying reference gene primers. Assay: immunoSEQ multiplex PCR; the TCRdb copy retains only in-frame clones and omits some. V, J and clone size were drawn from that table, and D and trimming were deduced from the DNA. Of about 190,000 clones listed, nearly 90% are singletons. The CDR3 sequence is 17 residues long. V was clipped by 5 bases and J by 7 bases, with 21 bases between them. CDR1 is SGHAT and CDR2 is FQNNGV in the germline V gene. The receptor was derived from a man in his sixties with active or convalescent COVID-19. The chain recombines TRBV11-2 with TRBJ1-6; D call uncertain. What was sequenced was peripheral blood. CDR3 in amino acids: CASSPPATTKPNSPLHF. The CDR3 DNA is TGTGCCAGCAGCCCACCCGCCACGACAAAACCGAATTCACCCCTCCACTTT.